The 27 T cell receptor beta chains in this list originate from one sample, sequenced in a study of T cell repertoires in cytomegalovirus infection. TCRdb reprocessed the reads with MiXCR, giving one entry per CDR3 protein. The sample lists 750,000 to 900,000 distinct CDR3 sequences; roughly 28% were seen once. The antigens for these receptors are not known. The sequenced sample was cultured CD8+ T cells from PBMCs, obtained from culture after CMV antigen stimulation. The receptors derive from a human donor in good health (CMV status not recorded). Some clones in this sample may be carry-over from other donors' samples.

This clonotype was seen many times. The rearrangement uses TRBV11-2 and TRBJ1-1, with TRBD1 identical over 10 bases. The CDR3 is 14 residues long. Per germline, CDR1 SGHAT and CDR2 FQNNGV. J lost 4 bases, V lost 6 bases, and 5 bases had no gene match. CDR3 sequence (DNA): TGTGCCAGCAGGACAGGGGGCTGGATCACTGAAGCTTTCTTT. Translating gives CASRTGGWITEAFF.

Turning to this clonotype: One junction end disagrees with the germline gene, perhaps due to a read error. The chain links TRBV7-6 to TRBJ2-5, with a possible D match to TRBD2 (5 bases). This CDR3 contains 11 residues. Germline loops: CDR1 SGHVS, CDR2 FNYEAQ. Here the CDR3 reads CASSSRETRYF. CDR3 DNA sequence: TGTGCCAGCAGCTCGAGGGAGACCCGGTACTTC.

The chain recombines TRBV12-3 or TRBV12-4 with TRBJ1-2, with 10 bases aligning to TRBD1. Losses at the gene ends were 7 bases for V and 6 bases for J; bases not matched to a gene: 11. The CDR3 spans 15 residues. Here the CDR3 reads CASTLSGTGDNGYTF. CDR3 in DNA: TGTGCCAGCACCCTGAGCGGGACAGGGGACAATGGCTACACCTTC.

The chain uses TRBV10-3 and TRBJ2-1, with D unclear. The CDR3 is 16 amino acids. The germline V gene has CDR1 ENHRY and CDR2 SYGVKD. V was shortened by 2 bases and J by 4 bases, with 15 bases between the two germline ends. The CDR3 here is CAISETHTGIYNEQFF. CDR3 DNA sequence: TGTGCCATCAGTGAGACACACACCGGCATATACAATGAGCAGTTCTTC.

This clonotype occurred once. The chain recombines TRBV7-6 with TRBJ2-1, with 8 bases identical to TRBD2. V was pared by 0 bases and J by 11 bases, with 9 bases of the junction left unmatched. Germline values: CDR1 SGHVS, CDR2 FNYEAQ. The CDR3 has 15 amino acids. The CDR3 protein is CASSLAPGLGGKQFF. Here the CDR3 DNA reads TGTGCCAGCAGCTTAGCCCCGGGACTAGGGGGGAAGCAGTTCTTC.

The chain couples TRBV25-1 to TRBJ2-3, with D possibly being TRBD2 (6 bases). The length of the CDR3 is 14 residues. V lost 0 bases and J lost 4, with 8 bases in between. Germline loops: CDR1 MGHDK, CDR2 SYGVNS. The DNA for the CDR3 is TGTGCCAGCAGTGAATATTCGGGGGCAGATACGCAGTATTTT. Translating it yields CASSEYSGADTQYF.

This clonotype was recorded at least ten times. V and J are TRBV12-3 or TRBV12-4 and TRBJ1-1; D is undetermined. There are 12 residues in the CDR3. With 5 bases removed from V and 3 bases from J, the gap between germline ends came to 7 bases. The CDR3 loop reads CASSPEYTEAFF. As DNA, the CDR3 is TGTGCCAGCAGTCCCGAATACACTGAAGCTTTCTTT.

This clonotype was detected only once. V is TRBV4-1 and J is TRBJ1-1, with 8 positions matching TRBD1. This CDR3 contains 15 residues. V trimming: 4 bases; J trimming: 2 bases; junction bases outside the gene matches: 6. Per the germline V gene, CDR1 is MGHRA and CDR2 is YSYEKL. The CDR3 DNA follows: TGCGCCAGCAGCCCGACAGGGGAAATTAACACTGAAGCTTTCTTT. It specifies CASSPTGEINTEAFF.

The chain couples TRBV28 to TRBJ1-1, with D perhaps TRBD1 (5 bases). There are 15 residues in the CDR3. The V gene lost 4 bases and the J gene lost 4 bases, with 16 bases spanning the gap. Germline V lookup: CDR1 MDHEN, CDR2 SYDVKM. CDR3 amino acids: CASSSQGPGGTEAFF. CDR3 in DNA: TGTGCCAGCAGTTCTCAGGGACCTGGGGGCACTGAAGCTTTCTTT.

CDR3 region: CASSFGGLAGDEQFF. The CDR3 coding sequence is TGTGCCAGCAGCTTCGGAGGACTAGCGGGCGATGAGCAGTTCTTC. V gene TRBV5-5 combines with J gene TRBJ2-1, with 11 bases aligning to TRBD2. Trimming at V came to 2 bases and at J to 8 bases, leaving 6 bases not matched to a gene. CDR1 and CDR2 (germline): SGHKS, YYEKEE (reference sequence). CDR3 size: 15 residues.

This clonotype has ten or more counts. The chain couples TRBV7-9 to TRBJ2-2, with D unclear. Trimming removed 0 bases at V and 5 bases at J, with 10 bases between. Per germline, CDR1 SEHNR and CDR2 FQNEAQ (reference sequence). The CDR3 is 15 amino acids. The CDR3 here is CASSLAAKGTGELFF. CDR3 nucleotides: TGTGCCAGCAGCTTAGCGGCGAAAGGGACCGGGGAGCTGTTTTTT.

This clonotype was seen only once. The rearrangement links TRBV24-1 to TRBJ2-3; D could derive from TRBD1 or TRBD2 (5 bases each). The length of the CDR3 is 13 residues. With 0 bases removed from V and 10 bases from J, the gap between germline ends came to 10 bases. Germline CDR1 reads KGHDR; CDR2 reads SFDVKD. CDR3 sequence reads: CATSDLMGTAQYF. The CDR3, as DNA: TGTGCCACCAGTGATTTGATGGGGACGGCGCAGTATTTT.

V and J are TRBV5-5 and TRBJ2-7; the D gene could be TRBD1 or TRBD2 (6 bases each). The CDR3 runs to 18 residues. V was cut by 0 bases and J by 2 bases, with 21 bases left in between. Per the germline V gene, CDR1 is SGHKS and CDR2 is YYEKEE (reference sequence). The CDR3 sequence is CASSLEGTQRGNTYEQYV. The CDR3 nucleotides read TGTGCCAGCAGCTTGGAGGGGACTCAAAGGGGGAATACCTACGAGCAGTACGTC.

This clonotype was detected only a few times. This chain links TRBV27 with TRBJ2-1, with D hard to call. CDR1 and CDR2 (germline): MNHEY, SMNVEV (reference sequence). V lost 7 bases and J 2 bases, leaving 6 bases between the germline ends. The CDR3 runs 12 residues. The CDR3 sequence: CASISAYNEQFF. Here the CDR3 DNA reads TGTGCCAGCATTTCAGCCTACAATGAGCAGTTCTTC.

The chain carries TRBV10-1 and TRBJ2-3, with D unclear. Germline lookup yields CDR1 WNHNN and CDR2 SYGVQD (reference sequence). The germline V and J ends were trimmed by 7 bases and 0 bases, with 11 bases remaining between them. This CDR3 is 14 amino acids long. CDR3 residues: CASTMDGSTDTQYF. The CDR3 nucleotides are TGCGCCAGCACTATGGACGGTAGCACAGATACGCAGTATTTT.

For the CDR3, the DNA is TGCAGTGCTAGAGATCAGCGGGGGGTTTACACCGGGGAGCTGTTTTTT. Amino acid sequence: CSARDQRGVYTGELFF. V gene TRBV20-1 combines with J gene TRBJ2-2, with 9 bases lining up with TRBD2. The CDR3 is made up of 16 amino acids. V lost 0 bases, J lost 3 bases, and 5 bases stayed unmatched. From germline, CDR1 is DFQATT and CDR2 SNEGSKA (reference sequence).

This sequence joins TRBV4-3 and TRBJ2-7; maybe TRBD2 (5 bases). CDR1 is LGHNA, CDR2 YSLEER, per germline. V was cut by 4 bases and J by 7 bases, with 11 bases left in between. The CDR3 has 12 residues. The CDR3 here is CASSPPRGEQYF. The DNA for the CDR3 is TGCGCCAGCAGCCCGCCCCGAGGGGAGCAGTACTTC.

The chain carries TRBV4-1 and TRBJ1-5, with D hard to call. Germline values: CDR1 MGHRA, CDR2 YSYEKL. CDR3 length equals 14 residues. V dropped 1 base and J dropped 6 bases, with 10 bases sitting between them. The CDR3 DNA sequence: TGCGCCAGCAGCCAAGGGTCGATTCTTCAGCCCCAGCATTTT. This encodes CASSQGSILQPQHF.

This clonotype has ten or more counts. The CDR3, as DNA: TGTGCCAGCAGCTTTGGGACTAGCGGGGGAACAACAGATACGCAGTATTTT. Amino acids: CASSFGTSGGTTDTQYF. The chain links TRBV7-2 to TRBJ2-3; 14 bases map to TRBD2. V lost 3 bases, J lost 3 bases, and 5 bases stayed unmatched. The CDR3 contains 17 residues. Germline values: CDR1 SGHTA, CDR2 FQGNSA. The entire variable domain, with the rest obtained from reference TRBV7-2 and TRBJ2-3, is as follows: GAGVSQSPSNKVTEKGKDVELRCDPISGHTALYWYRQSLGQGLEFLIYFQGNSAPDKSGLPSDRFSAERTGGSVSTLTIQRTQQEDSAVYLCASSFGTSGGTTDTQYFGPGTRLTVL.

In this sample, this clonotype turned up a few times. V gene TRBV7-9 combines with J gene TRBJ1-6, with D possibly TRBD1 on 6 matching bases. Between the trimmed V and J ends, which lost 5 bases and 2 bases, there was a span of 10 bases. Germline-derived CDR1 and CDR2 are SEHNR and FQNEAQ (reference sequence). The CDR3 loop spans 15 amino acids. The CDR3 coding sequence is TGTGCCAGCAGCGCAGGGACACCCTATAATTCACCCCTCCACTTT. Its translation is CASSAGTPYNSPLHF.

The sample holds a few counts of this clonotype. This chain joins TRBV27 and TRBJ2-7; D is uncertain. Germline CDR1 is MNHEY and CDR2 is SMNVEV (reference sequence). V was pared by 5 bases and J by 6 bases, with 14 bases between. The CDR3 is 13 residues long. The CDR3, as DNA: TGTGCCAGCAGTGCTACCGGTATAGGCGAGCAGTACTTC. It translates to CASSATGIGEQYF.

This clonotype was observed many times. This chain links TRBV7-8 with TRBJ2-3, with D possibly being TRBD1 (6 bases). The CDR3 contains 18 residues. The V gene lost 4 bases and the J gene lost 0 bases, with 20 bases spanning the gap. The germline V gene has CDR1 SGHVS and CDR2 FQNEAQ. The CDR3 region is CASSSSHPDSLSTDTQYF. As DNA, the CDR3 is TGTGCCAGCAGCTCCTCCCACCCGGACAGTTTGAGCACAGATACGCAGTATTTT.

In the case of this clonotype: A read error may explain this, as a much larger clone is one base away. This rearrangement joins TRBV7-4 to TRBJ2-5, with D perhaps matching TRBD1 or TRBD2 (5 bases each). The CDR3 runs 14 residues. Germline assignment: CDR1 SGHVT and CDR2 SQSDAQ. The CDR3 reads CTSSYIGAQETQYF. CDR3 DNA sequence: TGTACCAGCAGCTATATCGGGGCCCAAGAGACCCAGTACTTC.

The table lists this clonotype with a few counts. The V and J genes are TRBV19 and TRBJ2-1; tentatively, D is TRBD1 or TRBD2 (5 bases each). Trimming took 3 bases from V and 5 from J, leaving 17 bases between them. The CDR3 has 16 residues. The germline V gene has CDR1 LNHDA and CDR2 SQIVND (reference sequence). The DNA for the CDR3 is TGTGCCAGTAGTATCATGGGACCCCCCTCGGACAATGAGCAGTTCTTC. Translating it yields CASSIMGPPSDNEQFF. The whole variable domain, filled in from reference TRBV19 and TRBJ2-1, reads DGGITQSPKYLFRKEGQNVTLSCEQNLNHDAMYWYRQDPGQGLRLIYYSQIVNDFQKGDIAEGYSVSREKKESFPLTVTSAQKNPTAFYLCASSIMGPPSDNEQFFGPGTRLTVL.

This clonotype appeared many times. The gene calls are TRBV7-2 and TRBJ2-3; weak D call: TRBD1 (5 bases). CDR3 length equals 14 residues. Per the germline V gene, CDR1 is SGHTA and CDR2 is FQGNSA. Trimming took 6 bases from V and 4 from J, leaving 14 bases between them. The CDR3 sequence: CASSLVLGADTQYF. Here the CDR3 DNA reads TGTGCCAGCAGTTTGGTCCTAGGGGCAGATACGCAGTATTTT.

The chain links TRBV6-6 to TRBJ1-5, with D perhaps matching TRBD1 (5 bases). Germline V lookup: CDR1 MNHNY, CDR2 SVGAGI (reference sequence). The CDR3 runs to 16 residues. The V end lost 2 bases, the J end lost 0 bases, and 11 bases lay between the germline ends. The CDR3 loop is CASSYRDPDSNQPQHF. The CDR3 DNA is TGTGCCAGCAGTTACCGGGACCCCGATAGCAATCAGCCCCAGCATTTT.

The V and J genes are TRBV15 and TRBJ2-5; unclear D gene. V lost 0 bases and J lost 2, with 7 bases in between. Germline CDR1 and CDR2: LNHNV and YYDKDF (reference sequence). The CDR3 spans 14 residues. CDR3 sequence: CATSREASQETQYF. The CDR3, as DNA: TGTGCCACCAGCAGAGAGGCCAGTCAAGAGACCCAGTACTTC.